One sample yielded the 19 T cell receptor beta chains listed below, sequenced in a study of lymphopenia after photon versus proton radiotherapy. This table comes from immunoSEQ multiplex PCR, and its TCRdb copy is limited to in-frame clones, with some not included. This sample has roughly 22,000 clones; about 84% occur once, and the top ten carry 21%. The input for sequencing was peripheral blood, taken from a patient treated with proton-based radiotherapy. The receptors derive from a woman aged 70-85 years with pancreatic cancer.

This chain joins TRBV28 and TRBJ1-4; D might be TRBD1 (5 bases). The germline CDR1 and CDR2 sequences are MDHEN and SYDVKM. The CDR3 length is 15 residues. V dropped 5 bases and J dropped 1 base, with 11 bases sitting between them. The CDR3 sequence is CASSTLTVTNEKLFF. As DNA, the CDR3 is TGTGCCAGCAGTACGTTGACAGTAACTAATGAAAAACTGTTTTTT.

V and J are TRBV9 and TRBJ2-7; 10 nucleotides match TRBD2. With V trimmed by 3 bases and J by 0 bases, 15 bases remained unmatched. This CDR3 is built from 19 residues. Germline values: CDR1 SGDLS, CDR2 YYNGEE. CDR3 region: CASSAGIGLAEISSYEQYF. The CDR3 DNA sequence: TGTGCCAGCAGCGCCGGGATCGGACTAGCGGAGATTAGCTCCTACGAGCAGTACTTC.

This clone was detected only a few times. This chain links TRBV19 with TRBJ2-7, with D perhaps given as TRBD1 or TRBD2 (5 bases each). V lost 6 bases, J lost 1 base, and 13 bases lay in between. CDR3 size: 14 residues. Looked up from germline, CDR1 is LNHDA and CDR2 is SQIVND (reference sequence). The CDR3 region is CASRSGTTSYEQYF. The CDR3 region has the DNA TGTGCCAGTAGATCCGGGACCACGTCCTACGAGCAGTACTTC.

V gene TRBV7-2 combines with J gene TRBJ2-5; possibly TRBD2 for D (7 bases). This CDR3 comprises 16 residues. Germline CDR1 SGHTA, CDR2 FQGNSA. Trimming removed 5 bases from V and 4 bases from J, with 20 bases in between. The CDR3 nucleotides are TGTGCCAGCAGCAGCGAGGGGAGGGGGATGGGAGAGACCCAGTACTTC. Its protein is CASSSEGRGMGETQYF.

This chain uses TRBV9 with TRBJ1-1; possible D gene TRBD1, 5 bases. The CDR3 is 15 amino acids. In germline, CDR1 is SGDLS, CDR2 YYNGEE. Trimming cost V 3 bases and J 4 bases, with 16 bases left between them. The CDR3 DNA is TGTGCCAGCAGCGGCCTCGGCACTGGGGCCACTGAAGCTTTCTTT. Amino acid sequence: CASSGLGTGATEAFF.

The CDR3 DNA reads TGCAGCGTTGAAGATGGGGGCACTAGCGGTAGCACAGATACGCAGTATTTT. Translating it yields CSVEDGGTSGSTDTQYF. The V gene is TRBV29-1, the J gene TRBJ2-3; 8 bases align to TRBD2. Germline loops: CDR1 SQVTM, CDR2 ANQGSEA. CDR3 length: 17 amino acids. J lost 0 bases, V lost 0 bases, and 8 bases had no gene match.

The chain recombines TRBV27 with TRBJ2-7; D is unresolved. The CDR3 spans 14 residues. Looked up from germline, CDR1 is MNHEY and CDR2 is SMNVEV (reference sequence). V lost 1 base and J 4 bases, leaving 11 bases between the germline ends. Written as DNA, the CDR3 is TGTGCCAGCAGTTTATACAGATCTCAATACGAGCAGTACTTC. The encoded protein is CASSLYRSQYEQYF.

J is TRBJ1-1 and V is TRBV5-5; unclear D gene. Trimming pared 5 bases from V and 0 bases from J, leaving 17 bases between. The CDR3 is 16 amino acids. CDR1 is SGHKS and CDR2 is YYEKEE in the germline V gene (reference sequence). CDR3 bases: TGTGCCAGCAGTCAAGCACAGCGCCGACTGAACACTGAAGCTTTCTTT. Translated: CASSQAQRRLNTEAFF.

This clone was detected once. J is TRBJ2-2 and V is TRBV4-2; D remains ambiguous. Germline V lookup: CDR1 LGHNA, CDR2 YNFKEQ. Between the trimmed V and J ends, which lost 0 bases and 0 bases, there was a span of 14 bases. The CDR3 has 18 residues. CDR3 sequence: CASSQDNTSPSNTGELFF. The CDR3 DNA sequence: TGTGCCAGCAGCCAAGATAACACAAGCCCCTCGAACACCGGGGAGCTGTTTTTT.

The chain is built from TRBV7-2 and TRBJ2-7; D is unclear. Trimming took off 2 bases at V and 2 bases at J, with 13 bases between the two ends. This CDR3 spans 15 amino acids. The germline V gene encodes CDR1 SGHTA and CDR2 FQGNSA. The CDR3 DNA follows: TGTGCCAGCAGCTTATCCGGTACAGAAACCTACGAGCAGTACTTC. Translation: CASSLSGTETYEQYF.

The chain carries TRBV15 and TRBJ2-5, with D unclear. Germline assignment: CDR1 LNHNV and CDR2 YYDKDF (reference sequence). V was shortened by 5 bases and J by 4 bases, with 8 bases between the two germline ends. This CDR3 spans 12 amino acids. The CDR3 DNA is TGTGCCACCAGCTCGAGAACAGAGACCCAGTACTTC. It codes for CATSSRTETQYF.

The gene calls are TRBV30 and TRBJ1-1; no definite D call. V was trimmed by 2 bases and J by 0 bases, leaving 7 bases between them. Per the germline V gene, CDR1 is GTSNPN and CDR2 is SVGIG (reference sequence). The CDR3 has 13 amino acids. The DNA for the CDR3 is TGTGCCTGGAGTCGCACTATGAACACTGAAGCTTTCTTT. Its protein is CAWSRTMNTEAFF.

This chain joins TRBV5-1 and TRBJ2-1; 7 bases line up with TRBD1. The length of the CDR3 is 14 residues. Germline values: CDR1 SGHRS, CDR2 YFSETQ. Germline trimming cut 1 base from V and 7 bases from J; bases unmatched to any gene: 5. The CDR3 loop reads CASSLTGEGNEQFF. The CDR3 nucleotides read TGCGCCAGCAGCTTGACAGGGGAAGGGAATGAGCAGTTCTTC. The full variable domain, with the rest looked up from reference TRBV5-1 and TRBJ2-1, is KAGVTQTPRYLIKTRGQQVTLSCSPISGHRSVSWYQQTPGQGLQFLFEYFSETQRNKGNFPGRFSGRQFSNSRSEMNVSTLELGDSALYLCASSLTGEGNEQFFGPGTRLTVL.

The V and J genes are TRBV6-5 and TRBJ1-2; 9 nucleotides agree with TRBD1. In germline, CDR1 is MNHEY, CDR2 SVGAGI. This CDR3 has 15 amino acids. Trimming took 7 bases from V and 7 from J; bases not matched to a gene: 13. CDR3 in DNA: TGTGCCAGCACCCCTGCCGGGACAGGGTACGGTGGCTACACCTTC. The encoded protein is CASTPAGTGYGGYTF.

The V gene is TRBV18, the J gene TRBJ2-3, with D tentatively TRBD2 (5 bases). This CDR3 region has 15 residues. CDR1 is KGHSH and CDR2 is LQKENI in the germline V gene. Trimming left V 1 base short and J 6 bases short, with 14 bases between. CDR3 nucleotide sequence: TGTGCCAGCTCACCACGATATCGGGAATCGGATACGCAGTATTTT. This encodes CASSPRYRESDTQYF. The variable domain in full, with the rest retrieved from reference TRBV18 and TRBJ2-3, is NAGVMQNPRHLVRRRGQEARLRCSPMKGHSHVYWYRQLPEEGLKFMVYLQKENIIDESGMPKERFSAEFPKEGPSILRIQQVVRGDSAAYFCASSPRYRESDTQYFGPGTRLTVL.

The CDR3 region is CASSPHAGEAFF. The CDR3 DNA reads TGTGCCAGCAGCCCCCATGCCGGGGAAGCTTTCTTT. The chain is built from TRBV7-2 and TRBJ1-1; D remains unclear. The CDR3 loop spans 12 amino acids. The V gene lost 5 bases and the J gene lost 8 bases, with 12 bases spanning the gap. CDR1 is SGHTA and CDR2 is FQGNSA in the germline V gene.

The CDR3 here is CASRTGTTEAKNIQYF. CDR3 DNA: TGTGCCAGCAGGACCGGGACGACCGAAGCCAAAAACATTCAGTACTTC. V gene TRBV28 combines with J gene TRBJ2-4, with D possibly being TRBD1 or TRBD2 (5 bases each). Germline-derived CDR1 and CDR2 are MDHEN and SYDVKM. The germline V and J ends were trimmed by 6 bases and 0 bases, with 15 bases remaining between them. The CDR3 runs to 16 residues.

The rearrangement joins TRBV28 to TRBJ2-7; D possibly corresponds to TRBD2 (5 bases). V was trimmed by 3 bases and J by 6 bases, leaving 15 bases between them. The CDR3 is 14 residues long. CDR1 MDHEN and CDR2 SYDVKM come from the germline V gene. For the CDR3, the DNA is TGTGCCAGCAGTTTGCGAGGGAGTACTGGCGAGCAGTACTTC. It is translated as CASSLRGSTGEQYF.

This clone was counted a single time. The chain has TRBV28 and TRBJ2-7; 9 bases align to TRBD1. This CDR3 has 14 amino acids. The trim removed 8 bases at V and 5 bases at J, leaving 10 bases unmatched. Germline V gene sequence: CDR1 MDHEN, CDR2 SYDVKM. The CDR3 DNA reads as TGTGCCAGCTTCAATAGTGGGACAGGGCACGAGCAGTACTTC. Translated, it gives CASFNSGTGHEQYF.